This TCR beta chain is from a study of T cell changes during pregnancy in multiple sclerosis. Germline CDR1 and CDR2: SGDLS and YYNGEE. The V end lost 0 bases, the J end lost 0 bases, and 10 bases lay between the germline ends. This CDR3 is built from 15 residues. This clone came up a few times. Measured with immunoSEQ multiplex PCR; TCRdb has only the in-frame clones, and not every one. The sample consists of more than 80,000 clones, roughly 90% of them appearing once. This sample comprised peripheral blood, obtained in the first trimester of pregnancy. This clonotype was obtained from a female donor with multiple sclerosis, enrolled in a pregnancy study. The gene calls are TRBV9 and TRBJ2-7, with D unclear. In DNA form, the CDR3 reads TGTGCCAGCAGCGTAGGCGCAGGAAACTCCTACGAGCAGTACTTC. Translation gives CASSVGAGNSYEQYF. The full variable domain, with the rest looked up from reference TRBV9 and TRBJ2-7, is DSGVTQTPKHLITATGQRVTLRCSPRSGDLSVYWYQQSLDQGLQFLIQYYNGEERAKGNILERFSAQQFPDLHSELNLSSLELGDSALYFCASSVGAGNSYEQYFGPGTRLTVT.